This T cell receptor beta chain was captured in a study of technical replicates of blood from several donors (dated 2017 in TCRdb). The germline V gene supplies CDR1 MDHEN and CDR2 SYDVKM. V is reduced by 5 bases and J by 5 bases, leaving a spacing of 16 bases between them. The CDR3 contains 15 residues, cysteine and phenylalanine counted. Only the CDR3 part of the read is kept: 45 bases, read in frame from the first base. In regard to this clone: There is no known antigen for this receptor. One base away there is no much larger clone; base qualities are not given.

Libraries came from the immunoSEQ multiplex PCR assay. Entries here come from immuneACCESS through TCRdb and include only in-frame sequences with V and J called. Some clones fail to appear in such tables; in the studies checked, an unresolved V gene covers under half of the shortfall, and the cause of the remainder is unknown. A total of more than 70,000 clones appear in this sample, roughly 94% of them only once. The ten largest clones represent about 0.27% of the sample. The sequencing sample was made of T cells isolated from PBMCs. This sequence originates from a human donor in good health. Recombination joined TRBV28 with TRBJ2-4; a tentative D match to TRBD2 spans 7 bases. The sequenced DNA: TGTGCCAGCAGTCTCAATCAGGGGAGGGAAAACATTCAGTACTTC. It encodes CASSLNQGRENIQYF.